A selection of T cell receptor beta chains follows, all from one sample in a study of beta chain features in type 1 diabetes. Some clones are missing from TCRdb's copy, which holds only in-frame ones; the method was immunoSEQ multiplex PCR. The sample consists of about 370,000 clones, over 8.5% of them appearing once. Sequencing used central memory CD4+ T cells from blood. All receptors come from a young man with type 1 diabetes. Each CDR3 is given with its conserved first and last residue. Each record gives: clone size, V gene, J gene, D gene, CDR3 DNA, CDR3 protein. A D gene is named only where the DNA matches it firmly. Rows give clone size only sometimes, using once, few, many, or a class for an expanded clone.

clone size: few
V gene: TRBV7-2
J gene: TRBJ2-1
D gene: TRBD1
CDR3 DNA: TGTGCCAGCAGCTTAGTTGGGACAGGGTCTAGAAGGGGGCAGTTCTTC
CDR3 protein: CASSLVGTGSRRGQFF

clone size: NA
V gene: TRBV7-2
J gene: TRBJ2-2
D gene: NA
CDR3 DNA: TGTGCCAGCAGCCTTGGACAGCTGGACACCGGGGAGCTGTTTTTT
CDR3 protein: CASSLGQLDTGELFF

clone size: NA
V gene: TRBV6-6
J gene: TRBJ2-5
D gene: TRBD1
CDR3 DNA: TGTGCCAGCATACGACAGGGGGGAGGAGAGACCCAGTACTTC
CDR3 protein: CASIRQGGGETQYF

clone size: few
V gene: TRBV5-1
J gene: TRBJ2-4
D gene: NA
CDR3 DNA: TGCGCCAGCAGCTTGGATGGGACCAAAAACATTCAGTACTTC
CDR3 protein: CASSLDGTKNIQYF

clone size: few
V gene: TRBV5-4
J gene: TRBJ1-3
D gene: TRBD1
CDR3 DNA: TGTGCCAGCAGCCGGGGGACAGGGGGACCCTCTGGAAACACCATATATTTT
CDR3 protein: CASSRGTGGPSGNTIYF

clone size: few
V gene: TRBV7-9
J gene: TRBJ1-1
D gene: NA
CDR3 DNA: TGTGCCAGCAGCTTACAGGGGCCGAGCGCTGAAGCTTTCTTT
CDR3 protein: CASSLQGPSAEAFF

clone size: NA
V gene: TRBV6-6
J gene: TRBJ1-4
D gene: NA
CDR3 DNA: TGTGCCAGCAGCAAGCGGTCGGGGCGGGAGGAAAAACTGTTTTTT
CDR3 protein: CASSKRSGREEKLFF

clone size: few
V gene: TRBV5-1
J gene: TRBJ2-5
D gene: NA
CDR3 DNA: TGCGCCAGCAGCTTGGTGGAGATCGAGACCCAGTACTTC
CDR3 protein: CASSLVEIETQYF

clone size: many
V gene: TRBV28
J gene: TRBJ1-1
D gene: NA
CDR3 DNA: TGTGCCAGCAGTTTAGATTGGGGGAGGTCAGACACTGAAGCTTTCTTT
CDR3 protein: CASSLDWGRSDTEAFF

clone size: few
V gene: TRBV5-1
J gene: TRBJ1-1
D gene: TRBD1
CDR3 DNA: TGCGCCAGCAGCGCGGGACAGGGGGCTGGAGCTTTCTTT
CDR3 protein: CASSAGQGAGAFF

clone size: NA
V gene: TRBV10-1
J gene: TRBJ2-1
D gene: NA
CDR3 DNA: TGCGCCAGCAGCGGGCGGAATGAGCAGTTCTTC
CDR3 protein: CASSGRNEQFF

clone size: few
V gene: TRBV5-4
J gene: TRBJ2-3
D gene: TRBD1
CDR3 DNA: TGTGCCAGCAGCTCTCCGGGACAGGGGACAGATACGCAGTATTTT
CDR3 protein: CASSSPGQGTDTQYF

clone size: NA
V gene: TRBV5-6
J gene: TRBJ2-7
D gene: TRBD2
CDR3 DNA: TGTGCCAGCAGCTTGGACCGCCTTGCGGGAGATCTCTACGAGCAGTACTTC
CDR3 protein: CASSLDRLAGDLYEQYF

clone size: NA
V gene: TRBV6-1
J gene: TRBJ1-5
D gene: NA
CDR3 DNA: TGTGCCAGCAGTACGACCTTCCAGGGGCGCCAGCATTTT
CDR3 protein: CASSTTFQGRQHF

clone size: NA
V gene: TRBV7-2
J gene: TRBJ1-5
D gene: NA
CDR3 DNA: TGTGCCAGCAGCTCACTAGCGCAGCCCCAGCATTTT
CDR3 protein: CASSSLAQPQHF

clone size: few
V gene: TRBV7-9
J gene: TRBJ2-1
D gene: TRBD1
CDR3 DNA: TGTGCCAGCAGCTTTGGGACAGGACTACAAAGGGCAAACAATGAGCAGTTCTTC
CDR3 protein: CASSFGTGLQRANNEQFF

clone size: NA
V gene: TRBV30
J gene: TRBJ2-3
D gene: NA
CDR3 DNA: TGTGCCTGGAGTGTTGGCGGGACAACAGATACGCAGTATTTT
CDR3 protein: CAWSVGGTTDTQYF

clone size: few
V gene: TRBV6-5
J gene: TRBJ1-4
D gene: NA
CDR3 DNA: TGTGCCACCCTTGACCGAGAAAAGAGCATTGAAAAACTGTTTTTT
CDR3 protein: CATLDREKSIEKLFF

clone size: few
V gene: TRBV5-1
J gene: TRBJ2-2
D gene: TRBD2
CDR3 DNA: TGCGCCAGCAGCGGACTAGCGGGACAGGCGAACACCGGGGAGCTGTTTTTT
CDR3 protein: CASSGLAGQANTGELFF

clone size: few
V gene: TRBV25-1
J gene: TRBJ1-1
D gene: NA
CDR3 DNA: TGTGCCAGCAGTGCCGACAGGACTGAAGCTTTCTTT
CDR3 protein: CASSADRTEAFF

clone size: NA
V gene: TRBV7-2
J gene: TRBJ2-5
D gene: TRBD2
CDR3 DNA: TGTGCCAGCAGCCGTCGACTAGCGGGAGGATCAGAGACCCAGTACTTC
CDR3 protein: CASSRRLAGGSETQYF

clone size: NA
V gene: TRBV28
J gene: TRBJ1-1
D gene: NA
CDR3 DNA: TGTGCCAGCAGGGTCTCAGGGAACACTGAAGCTTTCTTT
CDR3 protein: CASRVSGNTEAFF

clone size: few
V gene: TRBV18
J gene: TRBJ2-1
D gene: TRBD2
CDR3 DNA: TGTGCCAGCTCACCCGGGACTAGCACAGATGAGCAGTTCTTC
CDR3 protein: CASSPGTSTDEQFF

clone size: NA
V gene: TRBV7-2
J gene: TRBJ2-2
D gene: NA
CDR3 DNA: TGTGCCAGCAGCTTAGATGCAGTGTCGAACACCGGGGAGCTGTTTTTT
CDR3 protein: CASSLDAVSNTGELFF

clone size: few
V gene: TRBV19
J gene: TRBJ1-1
D gene: NA
CDR3 DNA: TGTGCCAGTAGTTCCTGGACCCGGAACACTGAAGCTTTCTTT
CDR3 protein: CASSSWTRNTEAFF

clone size: NA
V gene: TRBV6-5
J gene: TRBJ1-1
D gene: NA
CDR3 DNA: TGTGCCAGCAGTTCCTGGGGCGGCCTGGGGGCTGAAGCTTTCTTT
CDR3 protein: CASSSWGGLGAEAFF

clone size: NA
V gene: TRBV28
J gene: TRBJ1-1
D gene: NA
CDR3 DNA: TGTGCCATCCAGGGGAAGACTGAAGCTTTCTTT
CDR3 protein: CAIQGKTEAFF

clone size: many
V gene: TRBV30
J gene: TRBJ2-7
D gene: TRBD1
CDR3 DNA: TGTGCCTGGAGGAGACAGGGGGGGGCCTACGAGCAGTACTTC
CDR3 protein: CAWRRQGGAYEQYF

clone size: NA
V gene: TRBV9
J gene: TRBJ1-3
D gene: NA
CDR3 DNA: TGTGCCAGCAGCGTAGCGGTTAGCTCTGGAAACACCATATATTTT
CDR3 protein: CASSVAVSSGNTIYF

clone size: NA
V gene: TRBV2
J gene: TRBJ1-5
D gene: NA
CDR3 DNA: TGTGCCAGCGTCAGGGATATACCTCAGCCCCAGCATTTT
CDR3 protein: CASVRDIPQPQHF

clone size: NA
V gene: TRBV7-9
J gene: TRBJ1-4
D gene: NA
CDR3 DNA: TGTGCCAGCAGCTTGTTCACGGGGGCGCTAAGCGAAAAACTGTTTTTT
CDR3 protein: CASSLFTGALSEKLFF

clone size: NA
V gene: TRBV5-4
J gene: TRBJ2-2
D gene: TRBD1
CDR3 DNA: TGTGCCAGCAGTACCCGGACAGGGGGTACCGGGGAGCTGTTTTTT
CDR3 protein: CASSTRTGGTGELFF

clone size: many
V gene: TRBV28
J gene: TRBJ1-2
D gene: TRBD1
CDR3 DNA: TGTGCCAGCAGTACAGGGGTCCTGTATGGCTACACCTTC
CDR3 protein: CASSTGVLYGYTF

clone size: NA
V gene: TRBV11-3
J gene: TRBJ2-7
D gene: TRBD1
CDR3 DNA: TGTGCCAGCAGCCCTGGAGGGGGGACAGGAGGCTACGAGCAGTACTTC
CDR3 protein: CASSPGGGTGGYEQYF

clone size: NA
V gene: TRBV19
J gene: TRBJ1-5
D gene: NA
CDR3 DNA: TGTGCCAGTAGTATGCCACCGAGAGGAGGGTACAGCAATCAGCCCCAGCATTTT
CDR3 protein: CASSMPPRGGYSNQPQHF

clone size: few
V gene: TRBV11-3
J gene: TRBJ2-1
D gene: NA
CDR3 DNA: TGTGCCAGCAGCCGGGAGACAGGGTACGACAATGAGCAGTTCTTC
CDR3 protein: CASSRETGYDNEQFF

clone size: NA
V gene: TRBV7-3
J gene: TRBJ1-1
D gene: TRBD1
CDR3 DNA: TGTGCCAGCAGACCCACAGGGGGCAAGAACACTGAAGCTTTCTTT
CDR3 protein: CASRPTGGKNTEAFF

clone size: NA
V gene: TRBV27
J gene: TRBJ1-5
D gene: TRBD1
CDR3 DNA: TGTGCCAGCAACAACAGGGGACCAAATCAGCCCCAGCATTTT
CDR3 protein: CASNNRGPNQPQHF

clone size: NA
V gene: TRBV2
J gene: TRBJ2-7
D gene: NA
CDR3 DNA: TGTGCCAGCTCCCAGAACCCGAGGGGGGAGCAGTACTTC
CDR3 protein: CASSQNPRGEQYF

clone size: few
V gene: TRBV15
J gene: TRBJ1-4
D gene: TRBD1
CDR3 DNA: TGTGCCACCAGCAGAGGATGGACAGGGTCGGAAAAACTGTTTTTT
CDR3 protein: CATSRGWTGSEKLFF

clone size: few
V gene: TRBV6-4
J gene: TRBJ2-1
D gene: NA
CDR3 DNA: TGTGCCAGCAGTGAAGGGTCGCGGGGTTACAATGAGCAGTTCTTC
CDR3 protein: CASSEGSRGYNEQFF

clone size: NA
V gene: TRBV21-1
J gene: TRBJ2-1
D gene: NA
CDR3 DNA: TGTGCCAGCAGCAAAGTACTCCCTTCGGGCCCGAGACTTGAGCAGTTCTTC
CDR3 protein: CASSKVLPSGPRLEQFF

clone size: few
V gene: TRBV30
J gene: TRBJ2-6
D gene: NA
CDR3 DNA: TGTGCCGGGCGTCGTGGCAGGGGGGGATCTGGGGCCAACGTCCTGACTTTC
CDR3 protein: CAGRRGRGGSGANVLTF

clone size: NA
V gene: TRBV7-2
J gene: TRBJ1-5
D gene: TRBD1
CDR3 DNA: TGTGCCAGCAGCTCGGGGGACAGCGGGGCTCAGCCCCAGCATTTT
CDR3 protein: CASSSGDSGAQPQHF

clone size: few
V gene: TRBV25-1
J gene: TRBJ2-2
D gene: NA
CDR3 DNA: TGTGCCAGCAGTGAAGGGAGGATCACAAACACCGGGGAGCTGTTTTTT
CDR3 protein: CASSEGRITNTGELFF

clone size: NA
V gene: TRBV25-1
J gene: TRBJ2-7
D gene: NA
CDR3 DNA: TGTGCCAGCAGTGAGCAGGGTGCGGCCGAGCAGTACTTC
CDR3 protein: CASSEQGAAEQYF

clone size: NA
V gene: TRBV7-9
J gene: TRBJ2-5
D gene: NA
CDR3 DNA: TGTGCCAGCAGCTCAAGGGCAGGGCAAGAGACCCAGTACTTC
CDR3 protein: CASSSRAGQETQYF

clone size: few
V gene: TRBV27
J gene: TRBJ1-5
D gene: NA
CDR3 DNA: TGTGCCAGCAGTTTCGGCAGGGGTGATCAGCCCCAGCATTTT
CDR3 protein: CASSFGRGDQPQHF

clone size: few
V gene: TRBV11-2
J gene: TRBJ2-1
D gene: NA
CDR3 DNA: TGTGCCAGCACCCCCTCCATCCATGAGCAGTTCTTC
CDR3 protein: CASTPSIHEQFF

clone size: NA
V gene: TRBV6-6
J gene: TRBJ2-7
D gene: NA
CDR3 DNA: TGTGCCAGCGGATCGATCAGGGGAGCCTACGAGCAGTACTTC
CDR3 protein: CASGSIRGAYEQYF

clone size: NA
V gene: TRBV19
J gene: TRBJ2-5
D gene: TRBD1
CDR3 DNA: TGTGCCAGTAGTATGACAGGGGGCCAAGAGACCCAGTACTTC
CDR3 protein: CASSMTGGQETQYF

clone size: NA
V gene: TRBV6-5
J gene: TRBJ1-2
D gene: TRBD1
CDR3 DNA: TGTGCCAGCAGTTTAGACGACAGGGAAGGAGGCTACACCTTC
CDR3 protein: CASSLDDREGGYTF

clone size: few
V gene: TRBV7-9
J gene: TRBJ1-5
D gene: NA
CDR3 DNA: TGCGCCAGCAGCCAAGATCCGCGGAATCAGCCCCAGCATTTT
CDR3 protein: CASSQDPRNQPQHF

clone size: few
V gene: TRBV6-5
J gene: TRBJ1-5
D gene: NA
CDR3 DNA: TGTGCCAGCAGTATCGAAGGGACCCAGCATTTT
CDR3 protein: CASSIEGTQHF

clone size: NA
V gene: TRBV11-2
J gene: TRBJ1-2
D gene: NA
CDR3 DNA: TGTGCCAGCAGCTCCCTTTTCGGTAGGGGACCCCCCGAGGATGGCTACACCTTC
CDR3 protein: CASSSLFGRGPPEDGYTF

clone size: few
V gene: TRBV7-9
J gene: TRBJ2-5
D gene: NA
CDR3 DNA: TGTGCCAGCAGCTTAGTAGGACGGGCAGCCCAAGAGACCCAGTACTTC
CDR3 protein: CASSLVGRAAQETQYF

clone size: many
V gene: TRBV5-4
J gene: TRBJ1-1
D gene: NA
CDR3 DNA: TGTGCCAGCAGCTTGTGGGGTTGGGCTGAAGCTTTCTTT
CDR3 protein: CASSLWGWAEAFF